This is a list of T cell receptor beta chains from one sample in a study of identical twins. A single record per CDR3 protein comes from TCRdb applying MiXCR to the 5' RACE reads. The data hold about 810,000 distinct CDR3 sequences, with approximately 13% observed a single time. Separately, the same data were catalogued under a study of yellow fever vaccine responses in identical twins.

The sample consisted of PBMCs. The origin of the receptors is a young woman in good health. CDR3s include the opening cysteine and the closing phenylalanine or tryptophan. A D gene is named only where the DNA matches it firmly. Not all rows give a size; the values are once, few, many and, for expanded clones, a class.

D	size	J	V	DNA	CDR3
-	few	TRBJ2-5	TRBV5-1	TGCGCCAGCACCTTGGGGACTTCAAAAGAGACCCAGTACTTC	CASTLGTSKETQYF
-	-	TRBJ1-1	TRBV10-2	TGCGCCAGCAGTGAGTCTCAGGGGATGGGCACTGAAGCTTTCTTT	CASSESQGMGTEAFF
-	-	TRBJ2-5	TRBV11-2	TGTGCCAGCAGCTTAATCTTTGGGCAAAAGCAAGAGACCCAGTACTTC	CASSLIFGQKQETQYF
-	many	TRBJ2-7	TRBV5-6	TGTGCCAGCAGCATCGGGACAACATCCTACGAGCAGTACTTC	CASSIGTTSYEQYF
TRBD2	few	TRBJ2-3	TRBV7-1	TGTGCCAGCAGCTCTCCGACTAGCGGGAGGGGCCCGCCCGGTACTAGCACAGATACGCAGTATTTT	CASSSPTSGRGPPGTSTDTQYF
-	few	TRBJ1-6	TRBV11-2	TGTGCCAGCAGCTTCCGGGACGGAGCTTTACCCCTCCACTTT	CASSFRDGALPLHF
-	many	TRBJ2-2	TRBV11-3	TGTGCCAGCGAAAAATTAGCCGGGGAGCTGTTTTTT	CASEKLAGELFF
-	-	TRBJ2-6	TRBV6-5	TGTGCCAGCAGTTACTCGGGTGAAACTGGGGCCAACGTCCTGACTTTC	CASSYSGETGANVLTF
TRBD1	few	TRBJ1-1	TRBV20-1	TGCAGTGCTAGTAGTCAGGGGGGAGGGACTGAAGCTTTCTTT	CSASSQGGGTEAFF
-	many	TRBJ2-1	TRBV10-1	TGCGCCAGCAGTGATGGTAGATTTGTGGGGCAGTTCTTC	CASSDGRFVGQFF
TRBD1	-	TRBJ1-2	TRBV29-1	TGCAGCGTTCAAGACAGGGGGCCTACCTATGGCTACACCTTC	CSVQDRGPTYGYTF
TRBD2	many	TRBJ2-5	TRBV24-1	TGTGCCACCAGTGATTTCCTAGCGGGACGTCGAGAGACCCAGTACTTC	CATSDFLAGRRETQYF
-	few	TRBJ2-1	TRBV6-1	TGTGCCAGCAGTCGACAAATACCGGGACAAAACCACAATGAGCAGTTCTTC	CASSRQIPGQNHNEQFF
TRBD2	-	TRBJ2-1	TRBV5-6	TGTGCCAGCATCATAGGGCTAGCGGGAGTCGACAATGAGCAGTTCTTC	CASIIGLAGVDNEQFF
-	few	TRBJ2-4	TRBV7-8	TGTGCCAGCAGCCCCCAGAGATTAGCCAAAAACATTCAGTACTTC	CASSPQRLAKNIQYF
-	few	TRBJ1-2	TRBV7-9	TGTGCCAGCAGCTTAGATCCAGAGGACAGTCAATCATTCTTTTTGCCCTATGGCTACACCTTC	CASSLDPEDSQSFFLPYGYTF
TRBD1	few	TRBJ2-1	TRBV25-1	TGTGCCAGCAGTGAAGTCGGGACAGGGACCTTTTACAATGAGCAGTTCTTC	CASSEVGTGTFYNEQFF
TRBD2	-	TRBJ2-1	TRBV7-7	TGTGCCAGCAGCCGAATTAGCGGGGGGGCGGGTAATGAGCAGTTCTTC	CASSRISGGAGNEQFF
-	-	TRBJ2-1	TRBV27	TGTGCCAGCAGTGACACAGCCACCTCCTACAATGAGCAGTTCTTC	CASSDTATSYNEQFF
-	-	TRBJ2-1	TRBV6-1	TGTGCCAGCAGTGCTCGATATACGCGGGTTCAAATGCAGTTCTTC	CASSARYTRVQMQFF
TRBD2	few	TRBJ2-1	TRBV20-1	TGCAGTGCTAGAGATTCCGGACTAGCGGGGGGGAATGAGCAGTTCTTC	CSARDSGLAGGNEQFF
-	few	TRBJ1-4	TRBV7-9	TGTGCCAGCAGCCCCATGAACGTTGAAAAACTGTTTTTT	CASSPMNVEKLFF
TRBD2	few	TRBJ2-7	TRBV5-1	TGCGCCAGCCGGTCTGGGACTAGCGGGAGCTACGAGCAGTACTTC	CASRSGTSGSYEQYF
-	-	TRBJ1-2	TRBV28	TGTGCCAGCAGTACAACCGGGACGGTGTATGGCTACACCTTC	CASSTTGTVYGYTF
TRBD2	few	TRBJ2-7	TRBV11-2	TGTGCCAGCAGCGATAGCGGGAGGAGCTCCTACGAGCAGTACTTC	CASSDSGRSSYEQYF
TRBD1	few	TRBJ2-1	TRBV10-3	TGTGCCATCAGTGAAACGGGACAGGGTTGGTACAATGAGCAGTTCTTC	CAISETGQGWYNEQFF
-	few	TRBJ2-4	TRBV5-1	TGCGCCAGCAGCTTGGGACAGGTTGACATTCAGTACTTC	CASSLGQVDIQYF
-	-	TRBJ2-3	TRBV24-1	TGTGCCACAGGGCTGGGTGAGGGACCTAGAGGCACAGATACGCAGTATTTT	CATGLGEGPRGTDTQYF
-	few	TRBJ1-1	TRBV5-1	TGCGCCAGCAGCACCGGGTGGGTGAACACTGAAGCTTTCTTT	CASSTGWVNTEAFF
-	few	TRBJ2-1	TRBV7-8	TGTGCCAGCAGTTTGCCCGGAGCGGTTGGTGAGCAGTTCTTC	CASSLPGAVGEQFF
TRBD1	many	TRBJ2-1	TRBV20-1	TGCAGTGCTCACCCCGGGACAGGGGGCGATGAGCAGTTCTTC	CSAHPGTGGDEQFF
TRBD2	many	TRBJ2-2	TRBV10-3	TGTGCCATCAGCGACAGCGGGAGCGGGTCCGGGGAGCTGTTTTTT	CAISDSGSGSGELFF